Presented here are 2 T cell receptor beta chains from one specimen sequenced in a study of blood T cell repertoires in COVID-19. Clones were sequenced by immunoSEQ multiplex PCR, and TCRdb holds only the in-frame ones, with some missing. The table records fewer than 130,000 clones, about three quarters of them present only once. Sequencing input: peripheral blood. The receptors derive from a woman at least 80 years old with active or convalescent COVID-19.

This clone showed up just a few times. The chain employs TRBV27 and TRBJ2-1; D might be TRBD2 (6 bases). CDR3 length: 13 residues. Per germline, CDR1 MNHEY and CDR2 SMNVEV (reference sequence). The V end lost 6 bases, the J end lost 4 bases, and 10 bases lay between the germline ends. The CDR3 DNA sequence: TGTGCCAGCAGAGGGACTTTTTACAATGAGCAGTTCTTC. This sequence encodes CASRGTFYNEQFF.

The CDR3 sequence: CASSLGRLRGYTF. DNA of the CDR3: TGTGCCAGCAGCCTGGGGCGATTGAGGGGCTACACCTTC. The chain has TRBV7-8 and TRBJ1-2; tentatively, D is TRBD1 (5 bases). CDR1 is SGHVS, CDR2 FQNEAQ, per germline. CDR3 length: 13 amino acids. Trimming removed 5 bases from V and 8 bases from J, with 15 bases in between.